A selection of T cell receptor beta chains follows, all from one sample in a study of T cell responses to AZD1222 COVID-19 vaccine. Here immunoSEQ multiplex PCR was the method, and the copy in TCRdb shows in-frame clones only, minus some. The sample gives about 130,000 clones, 80% to 90% of which show up once; under 9.5% is in the top ten. The sample here was peripheral blood, taken on day 0 of AZD1222 vaccination. All receptors come from an adult in good health. CDR3s include the opening cysteine and the closing phenylalanine or tryptophan. Each record gives: D gene, clone size, V gene, J gene, CDR3 protein, CDR3 DNA. D genes are given only for firm matches. Where a row states a size, it is once, few, many or the class of an expanded clone; other rows omit it.

>-|once|TRBV7-9|TRBJ1-1
CASSLGVPTEAFF
TGTGCCAGCAGCTTAGGCGTACCCACTGAAGCTTTCTTT
>-|-|TRBV7-2|TRBJ1-3
CASSLVGNTIYF
TGTGCCAGCAGCTTAGTTGGAAACACCATATATTTT
>TRBD2|-|TRBV4-3|TRBJ2-1
CASSQTGTNNEQFF
TGCGCCAGCAGTCAGACCGGGACTAATAATGAGCAGTTCTTC
>TRBD2|-|TRBV7-2|TRBJ2-7
CASSVTSREQYF
TGTGCCAGCAGCGTGACTAGCCGAGAGCAGTACTTC
>-|once|TRBV2|TRBJ2-3
CASSGGSNTDTQYF
TGTGCCAGCAGTGGGGGATCTAACACAGATACGCAGTATTTT
>-|-|TRBV27|TRBJ2-3
CASSSSGQITDTQYF
TGTGCCAGCAGTTCGAGTGGACAGATCACAGATACGCAGTATTTT
>TRBD1|-|TRBV29-1|TRBJ1-1
CSVLSGTGGADTEAFF
TGCAGCGTCCTAAGCGGGACAGGGGGCGCGGACACTGAAGCTTTCTTT
>TRBD1|-|TRBV6-5|TRBJ2-7
CASETGSSYEQYF
TGTGCCAGCGAGACAGGGAGCTCCTACGAGCAGTACTTC
>TRBD1|-|TRBV19|TRBJ2-7
CASSIRQGEEQYF
TGTGCCAGTAGTATAAGACAGGGCGAAGAGCAGTACTTC
>-|-|TRBV7-2|TRBJ2-2
CASSVPGLNTGELFF
TGTGCCAGCAGCGTCCCGGGCCTAAACACCGGGGAGCTGTTTTTT
>-|-|TRBV7-7|TRBJ2-2
CASSPAVSIGELFF
TGTGCTAGCAGCCCGGCCGTTTCGATCGGGGAGCTGTTTTTT
>-|-|TRBV5-1|TRBJ1-2
CASSLGQSPDGYTF
TGCGCCAGCAGCTTGGGGCAGTCTCCCGATGGCTACACCTTC
>TRBD1|-|TRBV23-1|TRBJ1-4
CASSQRDSHQNGNEKLFF
TGCGCCAGCAGTCAACGGGACAGTCATCAAAACGGGAATGAAAAACTGTTTTTT
>-|-|TRBV5-4|TRBJ2-3
CASRITDTQYF
TGTGCCAGCAGGATAACAGATACGCAGTATTTT
>TRBD2|-|TRBV6-6|TRBJ2-4
CASSYSGGVTKNIQYF
TGTGCCAGCAGTTACTCTGGGGGGGTAACCAAAAACATTCAGTACTTC
>TRBD2|-|TRBV5-1|TRBJ2-3
CASSLAQAGGPTQYF
TGCGCCAGCAGCTTGGCCCAAGCGGGGGGGCCGACGCAGTATTTT
>-|few|TRBV6-5|TRBJ1-4
CASSYSWATNEKLFF
TGTGCCAGCAGTTACTCCTGGGCAACTAATGAAAAACTGTTTTTT
>-|-|TRBV5-1|TRBJ2-7
CASSFPSQVYEQYF
TGCGCCAGCAGTTTCCCCTCTCAGGTCTACGAGCAGTACTTC
>TRBD1|-|TRBV24-1|TRBJ2-6
CATGGQSLSGANVLTF
TGTGCCACCGGGGGACAGAGTCTCTCTGGGGCCAACGTCCTGACTTTC
>-|-|TRBV21-1|TRBJ2-2
CASRWAGELFF
TGTGCCAGCCGATGGGCCGGGGAGCTGTTTTTT
>TRBD2|-|TRBV29-1|TRBJ2-1
CSVEGEGWSGRVNEQFF
TGCAGCGTTGAGGGGGAGGGGTGGAGCGGGAGAGTCAATGAGCAGTTCTTC
>-|once|TRBV10-3|TRBJ1-2
CAISSRENYGYTF
TGTGCCATCAGCTCCAGGGAAAACTATGGCTACACCTTC
>-|-|TRBV5-1|TRBJ1-4
CASSLSGREYEKLFF
TGCGCCAGCAGCTTGTCGGGAAGAGAGTATGAAAAACTGTTTTTT
>-|-|TRBV29-1|TRBJ1-4
CSVAPAANEKLFF
TGCAGCGTTGCCCCGGCGGCTAATGAAAAACTGTTTTTT
>-|-|TRBV19|TRBJ2-2
CASSIGQGSTGELFF
TGTGCCAGTAGTATTGGGCAGGGGAGCACCGGGGAGCTGTTTTTT
>TRBD1|-|TRBV3-1/TRBV3-2|TRBJ2-5
CASSRQGHGVETQYF
TGTGCCAGCAGCCGACAGGGTCATGGGGTTGAGACCCAGTACTTC
>-|few|TRBV5-8|TRBJ1-5
CASSSPGRVSNQPQHF
TGTGCCAGCAGCTCCCCCGGGAGGGTTAGCAATCAGCCCCAGCATTTT
>-|-|TRBV6-5|TRBJ1-4
CASRITDSANEKLFF
TGTGCCAGCAGAATCACGGACAGTGCTAATGAAAAACTGTTTTTT
>-|-|TRBV6-5|TRBJ1-1
CASSYLDRNTEAFF
TGTGCCAGCAGTTACCTGGACAGGAACACTGAAGCTTTCTTT
>-|-|TRBV5-4|TRBJ2-2
CASSLYGVTGELFF
TGTGCCAGCAGCTTGTATGGGGTCACCGGGGAGCTGTTTTTT
>TRBD1|-|TRBV28|TRBJ1-5
CASSSGQGRQPQHF
TGTGCCAGCAGCTCCGGACAGGGCCGGCAGCCCCAGCATTTT
>TRBD1|few|TRBV29-1|TRBJ1-5
CSGWGQKDSNQPQHF
TGCAGCGGCTGGGGACAGAAGGATAGCAATCAGCCCCAGCATTTT
>-|once|TRBV2|TRBJ1-5
CASSGTNSNQPQHF
TGTGCCAGCAGCGGGACCAATAGCAATCAGCCCCAGCATTTT
>-|-|TRBV28|TRBJ2-7
CASSLRPYEQYF
TGTGCCAGCAGCCTTAGGCCCTACGAGCAGTACTTC
>TRBD1|once|TRBV5-5|TRBJ2-6
CASSLIFLDRVISGANVLTF
TGTGCCAGCAGCTTAATATTCCTGGACAGGGTGATTTCTGGGGCCAACGTCCTGACTTTC
>-|-|TRBV14|TRBJ1-5
CASIRAGSNQPQHF
TGTGCCAGCATCCGGGCGGGTAGCAATCAGCCCCAGCATTTT
>-|-|TRBV5-1|TRBJ2-4
CASSLGHDKNIQYF
TGCGCCAGCAGCTTGGGTCACGATAAAAACATTCAGTACTTC